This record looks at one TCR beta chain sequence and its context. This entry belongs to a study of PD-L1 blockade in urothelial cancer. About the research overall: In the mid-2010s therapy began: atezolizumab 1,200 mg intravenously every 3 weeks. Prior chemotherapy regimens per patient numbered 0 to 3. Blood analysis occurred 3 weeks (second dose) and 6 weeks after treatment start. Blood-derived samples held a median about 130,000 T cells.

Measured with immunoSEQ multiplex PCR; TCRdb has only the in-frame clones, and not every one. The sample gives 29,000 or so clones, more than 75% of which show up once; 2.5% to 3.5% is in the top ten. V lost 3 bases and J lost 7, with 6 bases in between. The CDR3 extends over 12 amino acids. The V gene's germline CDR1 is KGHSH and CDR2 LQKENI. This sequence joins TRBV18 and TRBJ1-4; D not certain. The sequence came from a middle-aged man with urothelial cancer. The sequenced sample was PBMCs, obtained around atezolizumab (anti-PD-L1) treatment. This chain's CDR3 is CASSPEAEKLFF. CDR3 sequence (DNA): TGTGCCAGCTCACCGGAGGCTGAAAAACTGTTTTTT.